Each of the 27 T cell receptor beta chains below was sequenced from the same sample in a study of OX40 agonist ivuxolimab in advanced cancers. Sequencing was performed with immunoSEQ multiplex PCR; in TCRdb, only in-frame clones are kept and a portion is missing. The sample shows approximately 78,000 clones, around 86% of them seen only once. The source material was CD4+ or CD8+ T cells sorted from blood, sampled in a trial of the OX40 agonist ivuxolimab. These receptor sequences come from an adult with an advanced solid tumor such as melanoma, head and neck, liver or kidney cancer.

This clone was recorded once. CDR3 amino acids: CASSPQAGGADTQYF. CDR3 sequence (DNA): TGTGCCAGCAGCCCGCAGGCAGGGGGCGCAGATACGCAGTATTTT. The chain uses TRBV7-9 and TRBJ2-3; TRBD1 aligns across 8 bases. Germline V gives CDR1 SEHNR, CDR2 FQNEAQ (reference sequence). V lost 5 bases, J lost 4 bases, and 8 bases stayed unmatched. The CDR3 is 15 amino acids. Full variable domain (rest looked up from reference TRBV7-9 and TRBJ2-3): DTGVSQNPRHKITKRGQNVTFRCDPISEHNRLYWYRQTLGQGPEFLTYFQNEAQLEKSRLLSDRFSAERPKGSFSTLEIQRTEQGDSAMYLCASSPQAGGADTQYFGPGTRLTVL.

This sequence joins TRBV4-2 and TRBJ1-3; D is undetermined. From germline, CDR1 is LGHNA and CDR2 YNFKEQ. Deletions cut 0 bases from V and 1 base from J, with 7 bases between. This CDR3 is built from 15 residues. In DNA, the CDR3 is TGTGCCAGCAGCCAAGAGATAGGGTCTGGAAACACCATATATTTT. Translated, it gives CASSQEIGSGNTIYF.

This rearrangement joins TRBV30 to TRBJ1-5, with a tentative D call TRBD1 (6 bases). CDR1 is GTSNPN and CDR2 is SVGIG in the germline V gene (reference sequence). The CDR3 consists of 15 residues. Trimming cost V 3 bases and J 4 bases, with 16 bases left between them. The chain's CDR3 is CAWSQQGWRNQPQHF. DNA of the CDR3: TGTGCCTGGAGCCAACAGGGCTGGAGGAATCAGCCCCAGCATTTT.

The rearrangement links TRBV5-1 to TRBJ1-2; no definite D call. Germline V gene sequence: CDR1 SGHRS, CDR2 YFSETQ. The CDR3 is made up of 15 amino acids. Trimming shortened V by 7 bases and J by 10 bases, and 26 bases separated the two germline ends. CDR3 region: CASGGNANPTDLYTF. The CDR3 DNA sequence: TGCGCCAGCGGCGGCAACGCGAACCCCACGGACCTCTACACCTTC.

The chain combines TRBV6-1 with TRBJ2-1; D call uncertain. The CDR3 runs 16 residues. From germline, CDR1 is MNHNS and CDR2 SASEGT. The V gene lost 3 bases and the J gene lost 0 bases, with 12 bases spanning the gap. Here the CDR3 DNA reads TGTGCCAGCAGTGACTATTTGGGCCTCTCCTACAATGAGCAGTTCTTC. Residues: CASSDYLGLSYNEQFF.

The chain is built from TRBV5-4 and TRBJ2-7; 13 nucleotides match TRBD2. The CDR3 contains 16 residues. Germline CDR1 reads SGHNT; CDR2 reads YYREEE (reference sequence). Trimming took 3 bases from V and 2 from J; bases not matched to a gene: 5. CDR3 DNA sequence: TGTGCCAGCAGCTCACCAGGACTAGCGGGGGCCTACGAGCAGTACTTC. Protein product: CASSSPGLAGAYEQYF.

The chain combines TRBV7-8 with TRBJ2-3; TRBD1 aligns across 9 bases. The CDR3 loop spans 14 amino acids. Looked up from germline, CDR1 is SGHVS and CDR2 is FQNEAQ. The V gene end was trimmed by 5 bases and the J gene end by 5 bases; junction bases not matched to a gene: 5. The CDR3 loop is CASSMGQGRDTQYF. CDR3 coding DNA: TGTGCCAGCAGCATGGGACAGGGAAGAGATACGCAGTATTTT.

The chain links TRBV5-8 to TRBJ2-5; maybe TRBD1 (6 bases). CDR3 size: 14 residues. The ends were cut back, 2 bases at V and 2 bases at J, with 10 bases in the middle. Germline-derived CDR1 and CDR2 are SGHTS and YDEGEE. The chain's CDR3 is CASSLLQGQETQYF. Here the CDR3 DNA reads TGTGCCAGCAGCTTACTACAGGGTCAAGAGACCCAGTACTTC. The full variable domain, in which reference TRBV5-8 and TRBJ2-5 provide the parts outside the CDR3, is EAGVTQSPTHLIKTRGQQATLRCSPISGHTSVYWYQQALGLGLQFLLWYDEGEERNRGNFPPRFSGRQFPNYSSELNVNALELEDSALYLCASSLLQGQETQYFGPGTRLLVL.

This CDR3 is CASRDSGSSTDTQYF. CDR3 DNA: TGTGCCAGCAGGGATAGCGGGAGTAGCACAGATACGCAGTATTTT. The chain joins TRBV2 to TRBJ2-3, with 9 bases identical to TRBD2. CDR1 and CDR2 from the germline V gene are SNHLY and FYNNEI. CDR3 length equals 15 residues. Unmatched junction bases numbered 4, after V lost 6 bases and J lost 0 bases.

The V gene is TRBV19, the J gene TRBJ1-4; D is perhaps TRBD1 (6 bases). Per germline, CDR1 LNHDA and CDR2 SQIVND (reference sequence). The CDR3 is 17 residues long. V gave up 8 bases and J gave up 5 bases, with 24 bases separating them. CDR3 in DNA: TGTGCCAGTGGCAAAAATAACCCGCAGGGGACAAATGAAAAACTGTTTTTT. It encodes CASGKNNPQGTNEKLFF.

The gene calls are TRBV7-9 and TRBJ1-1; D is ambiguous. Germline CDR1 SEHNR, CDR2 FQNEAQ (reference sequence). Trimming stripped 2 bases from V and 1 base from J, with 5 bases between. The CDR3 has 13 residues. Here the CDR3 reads CASSLWENTEAFF. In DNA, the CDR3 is TGTGCCAGCAGCTTATGGGAGAACACTGAAGCTTTCTTT.

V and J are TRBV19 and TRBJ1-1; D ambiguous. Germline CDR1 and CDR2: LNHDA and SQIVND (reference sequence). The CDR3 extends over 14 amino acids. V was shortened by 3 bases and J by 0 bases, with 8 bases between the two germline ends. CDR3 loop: CASSMVQLNTEAFF. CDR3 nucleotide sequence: TGTGCCAGTAGTATGGTTCAGCTGAACACTGAAGCTTTCTTT.

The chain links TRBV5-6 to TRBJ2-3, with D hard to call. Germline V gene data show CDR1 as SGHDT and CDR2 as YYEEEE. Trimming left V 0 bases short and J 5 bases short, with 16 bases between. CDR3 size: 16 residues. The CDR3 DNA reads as TGTGCCAGCAGCTTGGGGCAGCCCTACCTCTTAGATACGCAGTATTTT. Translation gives CASSLGQPYLLDTQYF.

The CDR3 spells CASSYSQGHSPLHF. In nucleotides, the CDR3 is TGTGCCAGCAGTTACTCGCAGGGGCATTCACCCCTCCACTTT. This chain links TRBV6-5 with TRBJ1-6, with D possibly being TRBD1 (6 bases). The V end lost 0 bases, the J end lost 8 bases, and 8 bases lay between the germline ends. The CDR3 contains 14 residues. Germline CDR1 and CDR2: MNHEY and SVGAGI.

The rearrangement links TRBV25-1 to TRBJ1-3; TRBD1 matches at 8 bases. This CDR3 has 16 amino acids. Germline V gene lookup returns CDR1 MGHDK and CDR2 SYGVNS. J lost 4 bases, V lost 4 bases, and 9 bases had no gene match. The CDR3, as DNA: TGTGCCAGCAGTGCTACGACAGGGGCCTGGGGAAACACCATATATTTT. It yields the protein CASSATTGAWGNTIYF. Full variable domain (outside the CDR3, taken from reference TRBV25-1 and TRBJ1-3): EADIYQTPRYLVIGTGKKITLECSQTMGHDKMYWYQQDPGMELHLIHYSYGVNSTEKGDLSSESTVSRIRTEHFPLTLESARPSHTSQYLCASSATTGAWGNTIYFGEGSWLTVV.

This CDR3 reads CASSLVRYDFPGNTIYF. The DNA for the CDR3 is TGTGCCAGCAGCTTAGTTCGGTATGATTTTCCTGGAAACACCATATATTTT. V usage is TRBV11-2 and J usage is TRBJ1-3; unclear D gene. Per germline, CDR1 SGHAT and CDR2 FQNNGV. V was cut by 1 base and J by 2 bases, with 15 bases left in between. The CDR3 is made up of 17 amino acids.

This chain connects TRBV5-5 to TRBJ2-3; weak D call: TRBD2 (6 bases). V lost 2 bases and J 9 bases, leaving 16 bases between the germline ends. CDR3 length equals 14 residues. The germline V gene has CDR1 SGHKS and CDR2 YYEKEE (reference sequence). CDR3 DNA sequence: TGTGCCAGCAGCTTAGGGACTGCGGCGGGAACGCAGTATTTT. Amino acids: CASSLGTAAGTQYF.

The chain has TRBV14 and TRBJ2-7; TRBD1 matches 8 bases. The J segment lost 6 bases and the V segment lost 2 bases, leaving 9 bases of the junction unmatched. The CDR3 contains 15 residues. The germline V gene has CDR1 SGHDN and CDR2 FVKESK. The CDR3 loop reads CASSQPGTGFGEQYF. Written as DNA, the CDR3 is TGTGCCAGCAGCCAACCCGGGACAGGCTTCGGCGAGCAGTACTTC.

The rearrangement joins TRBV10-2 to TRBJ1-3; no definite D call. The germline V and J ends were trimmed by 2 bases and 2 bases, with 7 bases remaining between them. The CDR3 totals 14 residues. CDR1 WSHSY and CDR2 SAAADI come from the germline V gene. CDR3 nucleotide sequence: TGCGCCAGCAGTGAGGCCGGGACTGGAAACACCATATATTTT. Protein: CASSEAGTGNTIYF.

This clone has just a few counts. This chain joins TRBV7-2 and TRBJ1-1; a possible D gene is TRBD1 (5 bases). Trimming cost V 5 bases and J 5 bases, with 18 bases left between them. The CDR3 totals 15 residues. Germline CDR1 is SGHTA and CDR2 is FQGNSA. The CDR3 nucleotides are TGTGCCAGCAGCCCCGGTGGGGGAGGTAGGACTGAAGCTTTCTTT. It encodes CASSPGGGGRTEAFF.

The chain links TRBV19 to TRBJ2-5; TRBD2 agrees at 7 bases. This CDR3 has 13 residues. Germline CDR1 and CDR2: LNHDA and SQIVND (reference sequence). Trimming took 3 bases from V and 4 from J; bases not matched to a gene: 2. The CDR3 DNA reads TGTGCCAGTAGTATCCAGCGGGGAGAGACCCAGTACTTC. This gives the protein CASSIQRGETQYF.

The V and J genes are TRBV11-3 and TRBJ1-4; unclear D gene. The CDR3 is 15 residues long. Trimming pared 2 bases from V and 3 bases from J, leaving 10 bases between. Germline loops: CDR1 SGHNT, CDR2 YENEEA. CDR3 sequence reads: CASSLWSGANEKLFF. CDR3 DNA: TGTGCCAGCAGCTTATGGTCTGGGGCTAATGAAAAACTGTTTTTT.

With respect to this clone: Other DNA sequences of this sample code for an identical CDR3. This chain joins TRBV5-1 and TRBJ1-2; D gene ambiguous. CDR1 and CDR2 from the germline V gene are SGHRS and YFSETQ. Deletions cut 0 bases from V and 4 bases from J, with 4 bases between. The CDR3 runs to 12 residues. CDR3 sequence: CASSLDGYGYTF. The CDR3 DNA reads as TGCGCCAGCAGCTTGGATGGCTATGGCTACACCTTC.

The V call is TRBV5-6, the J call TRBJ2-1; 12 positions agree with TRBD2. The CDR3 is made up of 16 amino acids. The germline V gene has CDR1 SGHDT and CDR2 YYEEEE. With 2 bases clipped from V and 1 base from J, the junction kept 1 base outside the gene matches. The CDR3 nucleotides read TGTGCCAGCAGCTTAGGACTAGCGGGATCCTACAATGAGCAGTTCTTC. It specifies CASSLGLAGSYNEQFF.

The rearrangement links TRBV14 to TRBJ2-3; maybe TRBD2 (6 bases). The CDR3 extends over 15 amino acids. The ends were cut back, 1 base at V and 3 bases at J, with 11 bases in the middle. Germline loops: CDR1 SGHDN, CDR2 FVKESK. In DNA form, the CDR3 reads TGTGCCAGCAGCCAAGGGAAACTAGCTACAGATACGCAGTATTTT. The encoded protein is CASSQGKLATDTQYF.

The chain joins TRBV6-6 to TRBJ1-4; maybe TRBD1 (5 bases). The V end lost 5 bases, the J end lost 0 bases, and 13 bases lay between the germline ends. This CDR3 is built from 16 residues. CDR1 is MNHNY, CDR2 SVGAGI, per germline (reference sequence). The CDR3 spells CASSPGTLATNEKLFF. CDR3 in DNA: TGTGCCAGCAGTCCAGGGACTTTAGCAACTAATGAAAAACTGTTTTTT.

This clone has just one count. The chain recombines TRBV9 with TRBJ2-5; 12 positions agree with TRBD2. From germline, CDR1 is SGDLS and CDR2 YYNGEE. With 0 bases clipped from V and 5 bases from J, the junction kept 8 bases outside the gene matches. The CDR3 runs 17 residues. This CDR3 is CASSVATSGRSGETQYF. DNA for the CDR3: TGTGCCAGCAGCGTAGCTACTAGCGGGAGGTCTGGGGAGACCCAGTACTTC.